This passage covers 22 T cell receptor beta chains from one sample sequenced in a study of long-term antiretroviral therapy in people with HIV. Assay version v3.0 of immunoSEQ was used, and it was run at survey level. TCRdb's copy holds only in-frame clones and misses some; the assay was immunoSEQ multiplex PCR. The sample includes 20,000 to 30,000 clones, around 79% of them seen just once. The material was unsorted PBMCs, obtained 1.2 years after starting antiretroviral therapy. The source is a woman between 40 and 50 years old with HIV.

DNA for the CDR3: TGCGCCAGCAGCTTACTAGCGGGGATACAGGGGAATGAGCAGTTCTTC. It encodes CASSLLAGIQGNEQFF. The chain is built from TRBV5-1 and TRBJ2-1; 10 bases are shared with TRBD2. There are 16 residues in the CDR3. Germline lookup yields CDR1 SGHRS and CDR2 YFSETQ. The V gene end was trimmed by 2 bases and the J gene end by 7 bases; junction bases not matched to a gene: 9. Full variable domain (rest looked up from reference TRBV5-1 and TRBJ2-1): KAGVTQTPRYLIKTRGQQVTLSCSPISGHRSVSWYQQTPGQGLQFLFEYFSETQRNKGNFPGRFSGRQFSNSRSEMNVSTLELGDSALYLCASSLLAGIQGNEQFFGPGTRLTVL.

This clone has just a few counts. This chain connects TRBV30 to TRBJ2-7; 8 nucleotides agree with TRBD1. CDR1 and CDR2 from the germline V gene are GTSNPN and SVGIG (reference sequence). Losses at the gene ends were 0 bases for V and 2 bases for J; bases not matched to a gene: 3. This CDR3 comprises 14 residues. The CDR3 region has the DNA TGTGCCTGGAGTGTTGGGACAGGCGCCTACGAGCAGTACTTC. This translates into CAWSVGTGAYEQYF.

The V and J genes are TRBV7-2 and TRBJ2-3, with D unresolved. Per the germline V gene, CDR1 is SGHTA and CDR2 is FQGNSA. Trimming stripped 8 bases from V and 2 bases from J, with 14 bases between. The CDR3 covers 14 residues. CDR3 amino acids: CASYRDPTTDTQYF. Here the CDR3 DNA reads TGTGCCAGCTACAGAGACCCAACCACAGATACGCAGTATTTT.

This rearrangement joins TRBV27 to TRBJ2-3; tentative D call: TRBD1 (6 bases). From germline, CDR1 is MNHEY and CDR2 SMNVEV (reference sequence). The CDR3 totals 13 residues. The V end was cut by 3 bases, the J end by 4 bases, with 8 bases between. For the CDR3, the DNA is TGTGCCAGCAGTTTTAAGGGGGCAGATACGCAGTATTTT. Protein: CASSFKGADTQYF.

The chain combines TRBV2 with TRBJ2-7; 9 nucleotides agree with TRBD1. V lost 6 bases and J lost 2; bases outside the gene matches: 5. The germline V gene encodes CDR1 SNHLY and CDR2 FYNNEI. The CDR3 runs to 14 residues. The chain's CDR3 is CASRTGTGTYEQYF. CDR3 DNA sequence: TGTGCCAGCAGAACCGGGACAGGGACCTACGAGCAGTACTTC.

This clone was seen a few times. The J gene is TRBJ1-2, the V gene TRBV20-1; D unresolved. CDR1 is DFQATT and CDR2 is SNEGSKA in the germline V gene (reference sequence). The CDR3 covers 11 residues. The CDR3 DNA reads TGCAGCTACCGTGGAGGGTATGGCTACACCTTC. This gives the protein CSYRGGYGYTF.

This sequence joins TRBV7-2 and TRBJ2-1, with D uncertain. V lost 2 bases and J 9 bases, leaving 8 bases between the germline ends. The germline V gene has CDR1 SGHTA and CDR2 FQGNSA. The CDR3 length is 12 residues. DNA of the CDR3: TGTGCCAGCAGCTTACTACTGGGTGAGCAGTTCTTC. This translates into CASSLLLGEQFF.

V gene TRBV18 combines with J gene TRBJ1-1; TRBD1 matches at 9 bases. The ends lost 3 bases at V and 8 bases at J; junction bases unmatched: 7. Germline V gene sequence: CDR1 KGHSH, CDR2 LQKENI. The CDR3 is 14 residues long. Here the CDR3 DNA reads TGTGCCAGCTCACCCGGACAGGGGCTGGACGAAGCTTTCTTT. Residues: CASSPGQGLDEAFF.

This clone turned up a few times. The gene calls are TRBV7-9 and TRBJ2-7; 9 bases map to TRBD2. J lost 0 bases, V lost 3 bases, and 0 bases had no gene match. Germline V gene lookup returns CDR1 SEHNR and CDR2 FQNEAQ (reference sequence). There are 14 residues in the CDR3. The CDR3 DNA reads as TGTGCCAGCAGCTTTAGCGGGGGCTCCTACGAGCAGTACTTC. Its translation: CASSFSGGSYEQYF.

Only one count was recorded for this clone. CDR3 amino acids: CASSIEPGVGANTEAFF. The DNA for the CDR3 is TGTGCCAGTAGTATAGAACCAGGGGTAGGGGCGAACACTGAAGCTTTCTTT. The rearrangement uses TRBV19 and TRBJ1-1; D is possibly TRBD1 (6 bases). In germline, CDR1 is LNHDA, CDR2 SQIVND (reference sequence). The CDR3 length is 17 residues. Trimming shortened V by 0 bases and J by 1 base, and 15 bases separated the two germline ends. Complete variable domain (other parts from reference TRBV19 and TRBJ1-1): DGGITQSPKYLFRKEGQNVTLSCEQNLNHDAMYWYRQDPGQGLRLIYYSQIVNDFQKGDIAEGYSVSREKKESFPLTVTSAQKNPTAFYLCASSIEPGVGANTEAFFGQGTRLTVV.

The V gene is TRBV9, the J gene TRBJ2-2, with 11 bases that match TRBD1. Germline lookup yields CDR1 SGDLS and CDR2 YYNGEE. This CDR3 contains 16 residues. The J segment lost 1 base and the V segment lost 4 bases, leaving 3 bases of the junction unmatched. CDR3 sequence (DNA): TGTGCCAGCAGCTCGGGACAGGGGGTGAACACCGGGGAGCTGTTTTTT. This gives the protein CASSSGQGVNTGELFF.

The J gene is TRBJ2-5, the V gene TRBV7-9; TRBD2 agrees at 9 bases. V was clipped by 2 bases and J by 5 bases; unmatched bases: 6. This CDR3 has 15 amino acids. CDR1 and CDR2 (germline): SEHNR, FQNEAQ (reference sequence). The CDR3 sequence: CASSLSSGVFETQYF. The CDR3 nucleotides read TGTGCCAGCAGCTTATCTAGCGGGGTATTCGAGACCCAGTACTTC. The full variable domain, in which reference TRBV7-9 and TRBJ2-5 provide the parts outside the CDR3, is DTGVSQNPRHKITKRGQNVTFRCDPISEHNRLYWYRQTLGQGPEFLTYFQNEAQLEKSRLLSDRFSAERPKGSFSTLEIQRTEQGDSAMYLCASSLSSGVFETQYFGPGTRLLVL.

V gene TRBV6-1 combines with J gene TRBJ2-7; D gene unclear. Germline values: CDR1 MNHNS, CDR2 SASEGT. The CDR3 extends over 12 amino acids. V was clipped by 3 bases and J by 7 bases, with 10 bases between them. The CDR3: CASSDRLGEQYF. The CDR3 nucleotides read TGTGCCAGCAGTGATCGTCTCGGGGAGCAGTACTTC.

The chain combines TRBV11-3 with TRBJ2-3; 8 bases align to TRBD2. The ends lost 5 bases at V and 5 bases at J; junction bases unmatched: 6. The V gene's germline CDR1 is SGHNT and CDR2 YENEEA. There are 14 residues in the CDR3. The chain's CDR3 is CASSLGGDIDTQYF. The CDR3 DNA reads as TGTGCCAGCAGCCTCGGGGGGGATATAGATACGCAGTATTTT.

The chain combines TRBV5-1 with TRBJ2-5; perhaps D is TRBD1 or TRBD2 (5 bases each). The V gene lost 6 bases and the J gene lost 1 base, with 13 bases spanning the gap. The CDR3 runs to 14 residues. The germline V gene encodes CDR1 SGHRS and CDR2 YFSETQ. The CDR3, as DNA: TGCGCCAGCACCTCGAATGGGGGCCAAGAGACCCAGTACTTC. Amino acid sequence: CASTSNGGQETQYF.

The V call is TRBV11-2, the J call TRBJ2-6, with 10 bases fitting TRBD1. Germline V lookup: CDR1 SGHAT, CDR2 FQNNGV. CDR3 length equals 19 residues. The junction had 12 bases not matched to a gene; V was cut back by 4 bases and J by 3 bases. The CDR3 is CASSSVTRQGAIGANVLTF. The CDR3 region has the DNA TGTGCCAGCAGCTCCGTTACAAGACAGGGGGCTATTGGGGCCAACGTCCTGACTTTC.

This CDR3 is CASSLEQGLGIQYF. CDR3 nucleotide sequence: TGTGCCAGCAGCTTGGAGCAAGGGTTGGGCATTCAGTACTTC. V is TRBV5-4 and J is TRBJ2-4; D not resolved. The CDR3 runs to 14 residues. The V and J ends lost 0 bases and 9 bases respectively, with 13 bases between them. Germline V gene data show CDR1 as SGHNT and CDR2 as YYREEE (reference sequence).

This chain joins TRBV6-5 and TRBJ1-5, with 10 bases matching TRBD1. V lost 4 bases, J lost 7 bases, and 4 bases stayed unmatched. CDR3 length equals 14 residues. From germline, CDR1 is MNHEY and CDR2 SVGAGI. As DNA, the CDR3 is TGTGCCAGCAGTTCGGGACAGGGGAGACAGCCCCAGCATTTT. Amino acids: CASSSGQGRQPQHF.

Here the CDR3 DNA reads TGTGCCAGTACGAGGGACAGGGGAGCGGGCGGCTACACCTTC. Amino acids: CASTRDRGAGGYTF. The V and J genes are TRBV19 and TRBJ1-2; 10 nucleotides agree with TRBD1. The CDR3 covers 14 residues. Germline CDR1 and CDR2: LNHDA and SQIVND (reference sequence). V lost 7 bases, J lost 8 bases, and 10 bases stayed unmatched.

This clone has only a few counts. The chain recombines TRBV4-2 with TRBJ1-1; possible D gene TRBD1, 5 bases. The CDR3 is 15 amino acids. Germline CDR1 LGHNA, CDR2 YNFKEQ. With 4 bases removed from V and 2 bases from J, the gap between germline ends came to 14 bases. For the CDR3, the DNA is TGTGCCAGCAGCCTCCCGGGACCAAGCAACACTGAAGCTTTCTTT. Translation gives CASSLPGPSNTEAFF.

CDR3 nucleotide sequence: TGTGCCAGCAGTGGAGAGGGGGCTAGCAATCAGCCCCAGCATTTT. It is translated as CASSGEGASNQPQHF. This chain connects TRBV2 to TRBJ1-5; 7 positions match TRBD1. Germline CDR1 reads SNHLY; CDR2 reads FYNNEI. CDR3 length: 15 residues. The V gene end was trimmed by 4 bases and the J gene end by 0 bases; junction bases not matched to a gene: 3.

Here the CDR3 reads CASSPPWINSGNTIYF. The CDR3 nucleotides read TGTGCCAGCTCACCACCCTGGATCAACTCTGGAAACACCATATATTTT. The chain recombines TRBV18 with TRBJ1-3, with unresolved D. CDR1 is KGHSH and CDR2 is LQKENI in the germline V gene. V lost 0 bases to trimming and J lost 0 bases, with 9 bases between them. This CDR3 comprises 16 residues.